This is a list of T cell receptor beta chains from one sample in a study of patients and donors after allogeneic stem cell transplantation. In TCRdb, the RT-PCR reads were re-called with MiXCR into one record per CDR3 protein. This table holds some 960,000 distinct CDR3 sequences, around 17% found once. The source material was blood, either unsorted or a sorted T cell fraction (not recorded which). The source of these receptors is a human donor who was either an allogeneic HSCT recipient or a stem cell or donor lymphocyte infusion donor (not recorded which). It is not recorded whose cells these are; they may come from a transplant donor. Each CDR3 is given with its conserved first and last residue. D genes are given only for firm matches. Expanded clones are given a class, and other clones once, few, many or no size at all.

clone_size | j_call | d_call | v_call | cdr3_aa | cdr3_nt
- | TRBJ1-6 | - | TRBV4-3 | CANSLTALGYNSPLHF | TGCGCCAACAGCCTTACAGCATTAGGATATAATTCACCCCTCCACTTT
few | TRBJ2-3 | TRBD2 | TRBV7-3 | CASSPGTSGSFTDTQYF | TGTGCCAGCAGCCCTGGGACTAGCGGGAGCTTCACAGATACGCAGTATTTT
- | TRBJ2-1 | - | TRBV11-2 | CASSHDGSYNEQFF | TGTGCCAGCAGCCACGACGGGAGCTACAATGAGCAGTTCTTC
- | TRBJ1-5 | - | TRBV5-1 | CASSPGLGKDFKPNQPQHF | TGCGCCAGCAGCCCGGGTCTCGGCAAGGACTTTAAACCCAATCAGCCCCAGCATTTT
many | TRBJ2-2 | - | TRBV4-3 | CASSKRASLIGELFF | TGCGCCAGCAGCAAACGGGCTAGTCTAATCGGGGAGCTGTTTTTT
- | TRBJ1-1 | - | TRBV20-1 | CSATPGRRNTEAFF | TGCAGTGCTACCCCGGGACGGCGGAACACTGAAGCTTTCTTT
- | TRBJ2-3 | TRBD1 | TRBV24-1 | CATRPGTGFNTQYF | TGTGCCACTCGCCCCGGGACAGGGTTTAATACGCAGTATTTT
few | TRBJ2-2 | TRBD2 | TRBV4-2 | CASSQDRGLAETGELFF | TGTGCCAGCAGCCAGGACCGGGGACTAGCGGAAACCGGGGAGCTGTTTTTT
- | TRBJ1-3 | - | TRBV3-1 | CASSPGQGRGGNTIYF | TGTGCCAGCAGCCCCGGACAAGGGAGGGGTGGAAACACCATATATTTT
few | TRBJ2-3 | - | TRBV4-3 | CASSQSYSTDTQYF | TGCGCCAGCAGCCAATCCTATAGCACAGATACGCAGTATTTT
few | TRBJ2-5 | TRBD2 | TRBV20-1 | CSARSGGGTQYF | TGCAGTGCTAGGAGCGGGGGGGGGACCCAGTACTTC
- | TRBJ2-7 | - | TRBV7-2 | CASSYPARAAYEQYF | TGTGCCAGCAGTTACCCCGCCCGGGCCGCCTACGAGCAGTACTTC
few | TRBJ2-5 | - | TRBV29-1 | CSVLDSLQETQYF | TGCAGCGTGTTGGACAGTCTACAAGAGACCCAGTACTTC
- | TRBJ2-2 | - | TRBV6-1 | CASRDRLNTGELFF | TGTGCCAGCCGCGACAGGTTGAACACCGGGGAGCTGTTTTTT
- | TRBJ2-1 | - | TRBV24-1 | CATSDSRTVNEQFF | TGTGCCACCAGTGATTCAAGGACTGTAAATGAGCAGTTCTTC
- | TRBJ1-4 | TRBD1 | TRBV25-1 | CASAGDSEKLFF | TGTGCCAGCGCGGGGGACAGTGAAAAACTGTTTTTT
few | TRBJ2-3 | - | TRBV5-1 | CASSLFTTTDTQYF | TGCGCCAGCAGCTTGTTCACTACCACAGATACGCAGTATTTT
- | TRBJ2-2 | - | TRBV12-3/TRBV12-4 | CASSLVGSGTGELFF | TGTGCCAGCAGTTTGGTCGGGTCGGGCACCGGGGAGCTGTTTTTT
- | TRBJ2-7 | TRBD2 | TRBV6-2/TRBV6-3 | CASRAGVPYEQYF | TGTGCCAGCAGGGCGGGAGTGCCCTACGAGCAGTACTTC
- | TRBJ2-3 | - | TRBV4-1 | CASSQVAPDTQYF | TGCGCCAGCAGCCAAGTGGCCCCAGATACGCAGTATTTT
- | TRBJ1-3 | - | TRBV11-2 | CASSGHSGNTIYF | TGTGCCAGCAGCGGACACTCTGGAAACACCATATATTTT
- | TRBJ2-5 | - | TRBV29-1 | CSVDKGVGAVPQETQYF | TGCAGCGTTGACAAGGGAGTTGGAGCGGTCCCTCAAGAGACCCAGTACTTC
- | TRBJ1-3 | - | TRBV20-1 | CSARPRSSGNTIYF | TGCAGTGCTCGCCCCCGGAGCTCTGGAAACACCATATATTTT
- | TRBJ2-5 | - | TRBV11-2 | CASSLAVPIGETQYF | TGTGCCAGCAGCTTGGCCGTCCCGATCGGGGAGACCCAGTACTTC
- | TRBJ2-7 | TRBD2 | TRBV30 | CAWSVAGGQNEQYF | TGTGCCTGGAGTGTAGCGGGAGGGCAGAACGAGCAGTACTTC
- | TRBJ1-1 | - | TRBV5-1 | CASSPDKNTEAFF | TGCGCCAGCAGCCCGGACAAGAACACTGAAGCTTTCTTT
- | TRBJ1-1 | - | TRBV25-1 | CASTGDLRQSAFF | TGTGCCAGCACCGGGGACCTACGACAGTCAGCTTTCTTT
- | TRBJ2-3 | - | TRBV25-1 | CASSRVDGGTQYF | TGTGCCAGCAGCAGGGTGGACGGGGGTACGCAGTATTTT
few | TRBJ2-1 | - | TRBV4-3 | CASSREMREQFF | TGCGCCAGCAGCCGCGAAATGAGGGAGCAGTTCTTC
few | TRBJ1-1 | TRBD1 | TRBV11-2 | CASSTWDRGVMNTEAFF | TGTGCCAGCAGCACTTGGGACAGGGGCGTTATGAACACTGAAGCTTTCTTT
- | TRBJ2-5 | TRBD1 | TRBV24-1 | CATSEEGGQGLQETQYF | TGTGCCACCAGTGAAGAGGGGGGACAGGGTCTACAAGAGACCCAGTACTTC
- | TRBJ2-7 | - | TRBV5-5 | CASSLEGAGVAYEQYF | TGTGCCAGCAGCTTGGAGGGAGCGGGCGTCGCCTACGAGCAGTACTTC
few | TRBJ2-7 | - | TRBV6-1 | CASSAQTVIHGQYF | TGTGCCAGCAGTGCCCAGACGGTAATCCACGGGCAGTACTTC
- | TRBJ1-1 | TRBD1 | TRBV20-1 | CSAPDRAGTEAFF | TGCAGTGCGCCCGACAGGGCGGGGACTGAAGCTTTCTTT
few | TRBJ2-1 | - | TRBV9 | CASSAYRVDEQFF | TGTGCCAGCAGCGCCTACAGGGTGGACGAGCAGTTCTTC
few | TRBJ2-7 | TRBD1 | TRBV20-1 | CSAKRTGEGEQYF | TGCAGTGCTAAGCGGACAGGGGAAGGCGAGCAGTACTTC
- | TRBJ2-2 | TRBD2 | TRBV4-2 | CASSHISGTSGGVRTGELFF | TGTGCCAGCAGCCATATTTCCGGGACTAGCGGGGGGGTACGGACCGGGGAGCTGTTTTTT
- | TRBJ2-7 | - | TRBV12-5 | CASGGRPYEQYF | TGTGCTAGTGGTGGTCGGCCCTACGAGCAGTACTTC
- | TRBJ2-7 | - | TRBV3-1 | CASSPARGDNSYEQYF | TGTGCCAGCAGCCCGGCTAGAGGCGATAACTCCTACGAGCAGTACTTC
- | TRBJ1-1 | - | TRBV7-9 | CASSLVGSGGDEAFF | TGTGCCAGCAGCTTAGTGGGTTCCGGGGGAGATGAAGCTTTCTTT
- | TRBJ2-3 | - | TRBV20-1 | CSAGSITSTDTQYF | TGCAGTGCTGGGTCTATAACTAGCACAGATACGCAGTATTTT
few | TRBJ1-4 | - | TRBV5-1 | CASSALTGATNEKLFF | TGCGCCAGCAGCGCCCTGACGGGGGCCACTAATGAAAAACTGTTTTTT
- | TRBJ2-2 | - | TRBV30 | CAWSVQGRGELFF | TGTGCCTGGAGTGTACAGGGACGTGGGGAGCTGTTTTTT
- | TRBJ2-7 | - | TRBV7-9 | CASSLEGRHRGYF | TGTGCCAGCAGCTTAGAAGGGCGGCATAGGGGGTACTTC
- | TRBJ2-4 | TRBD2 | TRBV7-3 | CASSPSSGTRKNIQYF | TGTGCCAGCAGCCCCTCTTCTGGGACTAGAAAGAACATTCAGTACTTC
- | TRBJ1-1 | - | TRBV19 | CASMRQTNTEAFF | TGTGCCAGTATGAGACAGACGAACACTGAAGCTTTCTTT
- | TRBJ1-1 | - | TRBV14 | CASSTDSNTEAFF | TGTGCCAGCAGCACAGACTCCAACACTGAAGCTTTCTTT
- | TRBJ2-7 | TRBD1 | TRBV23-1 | CASSQERDRGDSYEQYF | TGCGCCAGCAGTCAGGAGAGGGACAGGGGAGATTCCTACGAGCAGTACTTC
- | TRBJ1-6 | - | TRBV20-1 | CSAPALRGSYNSPLHF | TGCAGTGCTCCTGCCCTCCGGGGCTCCTATAATTCACCCCTCCACTTT
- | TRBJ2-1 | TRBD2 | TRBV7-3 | CASSLSGLAGWNEQFF | TGTGCCAGCAGTCTAAGTGGGCTAGCGGGATGGAATGAGCAGTTCTTC
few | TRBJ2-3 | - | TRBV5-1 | CASSFGGTTDTQYF | TGCGCCAGCAGCTTCGGGGGAACGACAGATACGCAGTATTTT